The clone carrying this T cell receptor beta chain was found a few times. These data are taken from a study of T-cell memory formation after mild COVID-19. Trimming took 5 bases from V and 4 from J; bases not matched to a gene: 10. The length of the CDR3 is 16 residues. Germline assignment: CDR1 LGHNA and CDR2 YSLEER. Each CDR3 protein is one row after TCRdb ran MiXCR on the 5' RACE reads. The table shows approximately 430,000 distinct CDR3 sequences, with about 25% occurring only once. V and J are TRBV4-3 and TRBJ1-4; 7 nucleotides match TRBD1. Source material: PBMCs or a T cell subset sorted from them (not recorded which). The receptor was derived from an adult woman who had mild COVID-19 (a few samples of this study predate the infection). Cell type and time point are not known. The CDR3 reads CASSLSRQGLNEKLFF. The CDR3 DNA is TGCGCCAGCAGCTTGTCCCGACAGGGCCTTAATGAAAAACTGTTTTTT.